The entry below describes one T cell receptor beta chain. The sample is drawn from a study of blood T cell repertoires in COVID-19. This CDR3 has 13 amino acids. Germline V gene data show CDR1 as SGHTA and CDR2 as FQGTGA. The V segment lost 2 bases and the J segment 6 bases; nucleotides outside the gene matches: 1. Generated by immunoSEQ multiplex PCR, the TCRdb table keeps only in-frame clones and is missing some. The sample records about 270,000 clones, more than 65% being singletons. The V call is TRBV7-3, the J call TRBJ2-1; TRBD2 matches at 7 bases. This sequence originates from a woman younger than 35 with acute or convalescent COVID-19. The sequencing input was peripheral blood. The CDR3 here is CASSLGGGNEQFF. The DNA for the CDR3 is TGTGCCAGCAGCTTAGGCGGGGGCAATGAGCAGTTCTTC.